This TCR beta chain came from a study of blood T cell repertoires in COVID-19. Study-wide background: Collection of acute and convalescent COVID-19 samples took place in the United States, Italy and Spain. The cDNA or gDNA used as material had been derived from T cells, B-cell-depleted T cells, or PBMCs.

Original processing methods: Reference gene primers were amplified, and this amplification served to estimate nucleated cell counts. TCRdb's copy holds only in-frame clones and misses some; the assay was immunoSEQ multiplex PCR. The V and J calls and clone size come from that table; D and trimming were worked out from the DNA. The table has approximately 40,000 clones, approximately 79% seen once. Trimming took off 2 bases at V and 0 bases at J, with 8 bases between the two ends. CDR3 length: 15 residues. Looked up from germline, CDR1 is MGHRA and CDR2 is YSYEKL. Sequences were obtained from peripheral blood. The rearrangement uses TRBV4-1 and TRBJ1-5; D uncertain. The TCR was taken from a human donor in a cohort sampled during active COVID-19. CDR3 coding DNA: TGCGCCAGCAGCCAACAGGACTATAGCAATCAGCCCCAGCATTTT. This encodes CASSQQDYSNQPQHF.